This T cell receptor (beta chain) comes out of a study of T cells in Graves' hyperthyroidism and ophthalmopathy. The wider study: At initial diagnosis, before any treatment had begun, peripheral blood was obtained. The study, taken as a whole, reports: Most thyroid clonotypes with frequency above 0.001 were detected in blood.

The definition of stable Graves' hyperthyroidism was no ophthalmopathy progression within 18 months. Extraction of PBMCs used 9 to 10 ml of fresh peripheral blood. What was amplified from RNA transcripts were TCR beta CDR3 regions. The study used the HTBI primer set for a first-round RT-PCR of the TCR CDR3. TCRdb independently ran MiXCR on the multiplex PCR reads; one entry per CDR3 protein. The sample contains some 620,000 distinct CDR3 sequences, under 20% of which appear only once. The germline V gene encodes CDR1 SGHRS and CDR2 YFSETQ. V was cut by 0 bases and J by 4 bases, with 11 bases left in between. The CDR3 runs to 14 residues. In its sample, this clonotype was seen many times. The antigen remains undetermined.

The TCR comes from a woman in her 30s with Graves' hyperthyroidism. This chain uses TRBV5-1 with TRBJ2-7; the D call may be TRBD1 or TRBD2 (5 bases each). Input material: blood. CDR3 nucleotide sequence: TGCGCCAGCAGCTTGGAAGGGACGTTATACGAGCAGTACTTC. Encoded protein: CASSLEGTLYEQYF.